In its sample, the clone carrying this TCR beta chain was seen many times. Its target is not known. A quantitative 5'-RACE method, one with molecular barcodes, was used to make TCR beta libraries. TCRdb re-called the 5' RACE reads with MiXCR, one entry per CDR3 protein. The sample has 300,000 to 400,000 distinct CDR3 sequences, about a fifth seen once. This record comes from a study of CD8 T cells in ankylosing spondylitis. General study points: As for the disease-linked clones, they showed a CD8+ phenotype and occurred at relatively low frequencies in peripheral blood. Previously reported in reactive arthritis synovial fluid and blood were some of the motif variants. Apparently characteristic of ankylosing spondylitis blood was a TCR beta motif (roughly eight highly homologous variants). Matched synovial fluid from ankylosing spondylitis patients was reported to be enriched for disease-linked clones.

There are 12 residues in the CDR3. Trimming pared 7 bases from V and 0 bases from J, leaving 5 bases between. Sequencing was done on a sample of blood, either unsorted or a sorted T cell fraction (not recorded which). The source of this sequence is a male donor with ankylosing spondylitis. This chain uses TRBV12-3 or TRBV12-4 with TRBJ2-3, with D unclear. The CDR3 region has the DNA TGTGCCAGCATACGGAGCACAGATACGCAGTATTTT. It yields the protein CASIRSTDTQYF.